One TCR beta chain is described in this entry. Its antigen is not known. Compared with germline, one end of the junction differs, possibly owing to a read error. Included in the TCR beta cDNA libraries were unique molecular identifiers. TCRdb re-derived calls from the PCR reads in MiXCR, one entry per CDR3 protein. The data hold 750,000 to 900,000 distinct CDR3 sequences, with 46% observed a single time. The CDR3 runs to 11 residues. This specimen belongs to a study of post-analysis software for immune sequencing data. Study-wide points: With TRBV5-6, TRBV5-1 and TRBV20-1 included, about 5 TRBV segments were more frequent in patients than in controls.

Specimen: blood. The chain uses TRBV12-3 or TRBV12-4 and TRBJ2-3, with D uncertain. This TCR came from a girl between 10 and 17 years old with multiple sclerosis. CDR3 region: CAGSLLDTQYF. DNA of the CDR3: TGTGCCGGCAGTTTACTAGATACGCAGTATTTT.